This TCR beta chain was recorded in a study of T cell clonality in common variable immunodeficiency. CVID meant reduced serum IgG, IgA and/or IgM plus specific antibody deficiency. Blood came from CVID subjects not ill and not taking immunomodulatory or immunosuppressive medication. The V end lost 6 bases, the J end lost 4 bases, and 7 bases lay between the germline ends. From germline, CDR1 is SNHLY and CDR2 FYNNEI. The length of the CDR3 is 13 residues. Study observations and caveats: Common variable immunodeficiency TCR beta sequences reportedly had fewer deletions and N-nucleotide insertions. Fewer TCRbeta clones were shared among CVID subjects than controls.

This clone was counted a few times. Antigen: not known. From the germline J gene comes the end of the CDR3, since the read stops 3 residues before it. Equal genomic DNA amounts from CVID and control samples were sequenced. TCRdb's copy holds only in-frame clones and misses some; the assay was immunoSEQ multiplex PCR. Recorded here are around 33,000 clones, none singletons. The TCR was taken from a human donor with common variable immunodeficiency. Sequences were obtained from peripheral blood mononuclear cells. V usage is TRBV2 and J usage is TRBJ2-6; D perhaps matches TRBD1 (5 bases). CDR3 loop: CASRGPGANVLTF. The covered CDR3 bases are TGTGCCAGCAGGGGGCCCGGGGCCAACGTC.